These 24 T cell receptor beta chains share one sample of origin, sequenced in a study of cytomegalovirus exposure and HLA in healthy donors. Both 60 Vbeta primers and 13 Jbeta primers went into the PCR. Profiled with immunoSEQ multiplex PCR; TCRdb holds only in-frame clones, not every one. This table holds approximately 100,000 clones, more than 60% found once. The sequenced sample was PBMCs. All receptors come from a man aged 60 to 75 in good health and CMV-seropositive.

With regard to this clone: At one end, the junction sequence differs from germline, possibly due to a read error. The chain links TRBV7-9 to TRBJ2-1, with 7 bases lining up with TRBD1. The CDR3 length is 16 residues. The germline V gene has CDR1 SEHNR and CDR2 FQNEAQ (reference sequence). CDR3 bases: TGTTCCAGCAGCTTAAGTTATGGGACAGAGTACAATGAGCAGTTCTTC. It yields the protein CSSSLSYGTEYNEQFF.

The rearrangement uses TRBV6-1 and TRBJ1-5; D gene ambiguous. The V gene lost 5 bases and the J gene lost 2 bases, with 13 bases spanning the gap. There are 15 residues in the CDR3. Germline lookup yields CDR1 MNHNS and CDR2 SASEGT. Written as DNA, the CDR3 is TGTGCCAGCAGTCGTAATGGGCTTGGCAATCAGCCCCAGCATTTT. It encodes CASSRNGLGNQPQHF.

The chain recombines TRBV27 with TRBJ1-6; the D gene is possibly TRBD1 (6 bases). This CDR3 contains 15 residues. From germline, CDR1 is MNHEY and CDR2 SMNVEV (reference sequence). V lost 6 bases and J lost 10, with 19 bases in between. The CDR3: CASSETGIRGSPLHF. CDR3 in DNA: TGTGCCAGCAGCGAAACAGGGATACGGGGATCACCCCTCCACTTT.

V gene TRBV11-2 combines with J gene TRBJ1-5; no clear D gene. Trimming stripped 3 bases from V and 3 bases from J, with 12 bases between. From germline, CDR1 is SGHAT and CDR2 FQNNGV. The CDR3 is 15 amino acids. The CDR3 DNA sequence: TGTGCCAGCAGCTTGGGCACAAACCCCAATCAGCCCCAGCATTTT. Protein sequence: CASSLGTNPNQPQHF. Supplemented by reference TRBV11-2 and TRBJ1-5, the full variable domain reads EAGVAQSPRYKIIEKRQSVAFWCNPISGHATLYWYQQILGQGPKLLIQFQNNGVVDDSQLPKDRFSAERLKGVDSTLKIQPAKLEDSAVYLCASSLGTNPNQPQHFGDGTRLSIL.

The genes are TRBV7-8 and TRBJ2-7; the match to TRBD2 covers 10 bases. Trimming cost V 5 bases and J 2 bases; bases outside gene matches: 3. CDR1 is SGHVS, CDR2 FQNEAQ, per germline. This CDR3 is built from 14 residues. CDR3 coding DNA: TGTGCCAGCAGCCTTAGCGGGGGGCCCTACGAGCAGTACTTC. It translates to CASSLSGGPYEQYF.

This clone turned up a few times. The chain joins TRBV14 to TRBJ1-1; D is ambiguous. The CDR3 has 13 amino acids. Between the trimmed V and J ends, which lost 1 base and 6 bases, there was a span of 9 bases. The germline V gene encodes CDR1 SGHDN and CDR2 FVKESK. The CDR3 protein is CASSQVTTAEAFF. DNA of the CDR3: TGTGCCAGCAGCCAAGTAACCACAGCTGAAGCTTTCTTT. The full variable domain, in which reference TRBV14 and TRBJ1-1 provide the parts outside the CDR3, is EAGVTQFPSHSVIEKGQTVTLRCDPISGHDNLYWYRRVMGKEIKFLLHFVKESKQDESGMPNNRFLAERTGGTYSTLKVQPAELEDSGVYFCASSQVTTAEAFFGQGTRLTVV.

This chain connects TRBV18 to TRBJ1-5, with D possibly matching TRBD1 (5 bases). CDR3 length: 16 residues. Looked up from germline, CDR1 is KGHSH and CDR2 is LQKENI. The V end lost 3 bases, the J end lost 5 bases, and 17 bases lay between the germline ends. The CDR3 DNA sequence: TGTGCCAGCTCACCGGACGGGAGGGGAGGGTATCAGCCCCAGCATTTT. Encoded protein: CASSPDGRGGYQPQHF.

The rearrangement links TRBV28 to TRBJ1-2, with D maybe TRBD1 (6 bases). CDR1 and CDR2 (germline): MDHEN, SYDVKM. Trimming removed 1 base at V and 4 bases at J, with 16 bases between. The CDR3 is made up of 16 amino acids. CDR3 loop: CASSLSGQSLVYGYTF. The CDR3 DNA is TGTGCCAGCAGTTTATCAGGACAGTCACTAGTCTATGGCTACACCTTC.

V is TRBV4-1 and J is TRBJ2-2; no definite D call. Trimming stripped 1 base from V and 7 bases from J, with 16 bases between. The CDR3 has 16 amino acids. Germline assignment: CDR1 MGHRA and CDR2 YSYEKL. CDR3: CASSQVQLLEGGELFF. CDR3 in DNA: TGCGCCAGCAGCCAAGTACAGTTACTTGAAGGCGGGGAGCTGTTTTTT.

The chain is built from TRBV6-4 and TRBJ2-1; D gene uncertain. V was cut by 4 bases and J by 10 bases, with 17 bases left in between. Germline V gene lookup returns CDR1 MRHNA and CDR2 SNTAGT. The CDR3 sequence is 14 residues long. In DNA form, the CDR3 reads TGTGCCAGCAGTGTTGACGACTCCTACGGGGAGCAGTTCTTC. As protein: CASSVDDSYGEQFF.

This chain links TRBV4-2 with TRBJ2-7, with D perhaps TRBD1 (5 bases). The CDR3 sequence is 13 residues long. V dropped 2 bases and J dropped 3 bases, with 8 bases sitting between them. Looked up from germline, CDR1 is LGHNA and CDR2 is YNFKEQ. CDR3 coding DNA: TGTGCCAGCAGCCAATCTCAGGGCTACGAGCAGTACTTC. This gives the protein CASSQSQGYEQYF.

This sequence joins TRBV21-1 and TRBJ1-6; TRBD1 is the table's D call and was not checked against the DNA. TRBV21-1 counts as a pseudogene. The CDR3 contains 13 residues. CDR3 sequence reads: CASSTTGVSPLHF. The CDR3 nucleotides are TGTGCCAGCAGCACGACAGGGGTTTCACCCCTCCACTTT.

DNA for the CDR3: TGTGCCAGCAGTTGGACTTACAATGAGCAGTTCTTC. As protein: CASSWTYNEQFF. The chain links TRBV28 to TRBJ2-1; possible D gene TRBD2, 5 bases. Between the trimmed V and J ends, which lost 4 bases and 4 bases, there was a span of 5 bases. Germline values: CDR1 MDHEN, CDR2 SYDVKM. The CDR3 runs to 12 residues. The full variable domain, its missing parts supplied by reference TRBV28 and TRBJ2-1, is DVKVTQSSRYLVKRTGEKVFLECVQDMDHENMFWYRQDPGLGLRLIYFSYDVKMKEKGDIPEGYSVSREKKERFSLILESASTNQTSMYLCASSWTYNEQFFGPGTRLTVL.

V gene TRBV19 combines with J gene TRBJ2-7; perhaps TRBD2 as D (5 bases). The CDR3 has 15 amino acids. Germline CDR1 LNHDA, CDR2 SQIVND (reference sequence). V shed 6 bases and J shed 0 bases, with 15 bases lying between them. CDR3 sequence: CASSPISTSSYEQYF. CDR3 nucleotides: TGTGCCAGTAGCCCCATATCTACTAGCTCCTACGAGCAGTACTTC.

The rearrangement uses TRBV4-1 and TRBJ2-3; 7 bases agree with TRBD1. J was trimmed by 3 bases and V by 2 bases; bases with no gene match: 8. This CDR3 spans 16 amino acids. Germline V gives CDR1 MGHRA, CDR2 YSYEKL. The DNA for the CDR3 is TGCGCCAGCAGCCAAATAGGACAGGTGAGGACAGATACGCAGTATTTT. Protein product: CASSQIGQVRTDTQYF.

V usage is TRBV7-2 and J usage is TRBJ2-7; TRBD2 agrees at 10 bases. With 5 bases clipped from V and 2 bases from J, the junction kept 3 bases outside the gene matches. This CDR3 is 14 amino acids long. Germline loops: CDR1 SGHTA, CDR2 FQGNSA. The CDR3 DNA sequence: TGTGCCAGCAGCCCGAGCGGGGGGGCCTACGAGCAGTACTTC. This sequence encodes CASSPSGGAYEQYF.

This chain joins TRBV5-1 and TRBJ2-3; 13 positions match TRBD2. CDR3 size: 17 residues. V was clipped by 6 bases and J by 0 bases; unmatched bases: 7. CDR1 is SGHRS and CDR2 is YFSETQ in the germline V gene. CDR3 coding DNA: TGCGCCAGCACCCTATTGGGACTAGCGGGGAGCACAGATACGCAGTATTTT. Translated, it gives CASTLLGLAGSTDTQYF.

The chain carries TRBV5-1 and TRBJ2-1, with D uncertain. CDR1 and CDR2 from the germline V gene are SGHRS and YFSETQ. Deletions cut 0 bases from V and 15 bases from J, with 10 bases between. This CDR3 is built from 11 residues. The CDR3 bases are TGCGCCAGCAGCTTGGGGTTGGCGGTGTTCTTC. It yields the protein CASSLGLAVFF.

V and J are TRBV5-4 and TRBJ1-6; 9 bases match TRBD1. The CDR3 has 15 amino acids. The ends lost 4 bases at V and 11 bases at J; junction bases unmatched: 10. Per germline, CDR1 SGHNT and CDR2 YYREEE (reference sequence). The CDR3 reads CASSPGQGGLAPLHF. DNA of the CDR3: TGTGCCAGCAGCCCGGGACAGGGAGGATTGGCACCCCTCCACTTT.

This rearrangement joins TRBV11-2 to TRBJ2-3; 7 bases fit TRBD2. The CDR3 runs to 17 residues. J was trimmed by 6 bases and V by 3 bases; bases with no gene match: 15. Per the germline V gene, CDR1 is SGHAT and CDR2 is FQNNGV. DNA for the CDR3: TGTGCCAGCAGCTTGGGGGGAGGCAGCGGGGCGTGGGATACGCAGTATTTT. Translation: CASSLGGGSGAWDTQYF.

The chain joins TRBV2 to TRBJ2-7; possible D gene TRBD1, 6 bases. Trimming cost V 6 bases and J 4 bases, with 13 bases left between them. CDR3 length equals 13 residues. The germline V gene has CDR1 SNHLY and CDR2 FYNNEI. In DNA form, the CDR3 reads TGTGCCAGCAGCGCCAATAGGGGGTACGAGCAGTACTTC. It encodes CASSANRGYEQYF.

Concerning this clone: Different DNA sequences within this sample yield the same CDR3. This sequence joins TRBV7-2 and TRBJ2-3; the D gene is possibly TRBD1 (5 bases). CDR1 is SGHTA and CDR2 is FQGNSA in the germline V gene. V was trimmed by 1 base and J by 1 base, leaving 9 bases between them. The CDR3 is made up of 15 amino acids. The CDR3 loop is CASSLGTPRTDTQYF. In DNA form, the CDR3 reads TGTGCCAGCAGCTTAGGGACACCGCGCACAGATACGCAGTATTTT.

The chain uses TRBV7-2 and TRBJ2-4; 9 positions agree with TRBD2. Looked up from germline, CDR1 is SGHTA and CDR2 is FQGNSA. Losses at the gene ends were 5 bases for V and 8 bases for J; bases not matched to a gene: 22. The CDR3 consists of 19 residues. CDR3 loop: CASSHRGRSGGTHRDIQYF. The CDR3 coding sequence is TGTGCCAGCAGCCACCGAGGGAGGAGCGGGGGGACCCACCGGGACATTCAGTACTTC.

V gene TRBV19 combines with J gene TRBJ1-1; 8 nucleotides agree with TRBD1. The CDR3 contains 16 residues. V lost 3 bases, J lost 0 bases, and 6 bases stayed unmatched. In germline, CDR1 is LNHDA, CDR2 SQIVND (reference sequence). CDR3 DNA sequence: TGTGCCAGTAGTATTCAGGGGGCGCGGATGAACACTGAAGCTTTCTTT. Its protein product is CASSIQGARMNTEAFF. The whole variable domain, remainder taken from reference TRBV19 and TRBJ1-1, is DGGITQSPKYLFRKEGQNVTLSCEQNLNHDAMYWYRQDPGQGLRLIYYSQIVNDFQKGDIAEGYSVSREKKESFPLTVTSAQKNPTAFYLCASSIQGARMNTEAFFGQGTRLTVV.